The 5 T cell receptor beta chains below all came from one sample that was sequenced in a study of T cell changes during pregnancy in multiple sclerosis. The data were produced by immunoSEQ multiplex PCR, yet TCRdb's version contains in-frame clones alone and is incomplete. The table has 50,000 to 65,000 clones, about 96% seen once; the top ten hold about 2.3%. This sample comprised CD8+ T cells from peripheral blood mononuclear cells, obtained after pregnancy. These TCRs come from a female donor with multiple sclerosis, enrolled in a pregnancy study.

This chain's CDR3 is CASRRAKGGNTEAFF. The CDR3 DNA sequence: TGTGCCAGTCGGCGGGCCAAAGGGGGAAACACTGAAGCTTTCTTT. The genes are TRBV27 and TRBJ1-1, with a possible D match to TRBD1 (6 bases). Germline-derived CDR1 and CDR2 are MNHEY and SMNVEV (reference sequence). The V gene lost 9 bases and the J gene lost 2 bases, with 19 bases spanning the gap. The CDR3 covers 15 residues.

This chain uses TRBV27 with TRBJ2-7; D is undetermined. The germline gives CDR1 MNHEY, CDR2 SMNVEV (reference sequence). The length of the CDR3 is 16 residues. V lost 6 bases, J lost 2 bases, and 20 bases lay in between. The chain's CDR3 is CASRTSERYKPYEQYF. CDR3 DNA sequence: TGTGCCAGCAGGACCTCGGAGAGGTACAAACCCTACGAGCAGTACTTC.

The chain links TRBV25-1 to TRBJ1-4; 12 bases align to TRBD1. V trimming: 4 bases; J trimming: 6 bases; junction bases outside the gene matches: 12. The CDR3 is 18 residues long. Germline CDR1 MGHDK, CDR2 SYGVNS. The CDR3 loop is CASSGPGTGGGKDEKLFF. For the CDR3, the DNA is TGTGCCAGCAGTGGCCCTGGGACAGGGGGCGGGAAAGATGAAAAACTGTTTTTT. The complete variable domain, with remaining parts taken from reference TRBV25-1 and TRBJ1-4, reads EADIYQTPRYLVIGTGKKITLECSQTMGHDKMYWYQQDPGMELHLIHYSYGVNSTEKGDLSSESTVSRIRTEHFPLTLESARPSHTSQYLCASSGPGTGGGKDEKLFFGSGTQLSVL.

The rearrangement uses TRBV28 and TRBJ2-3; 9 bases agree with TRBD2. V dropped 4 bases and J dropped 2; count of bases not matched to a gene: 7. The CDR3 runs 16 residues. The germline gives CDR1 MDHEN, CDR2 SYDVKM. The CDR3 DNA reads TGTGCCAGCAGTTCAACTAGCGGGCTATACACAGATACGCAGTATTTT. Protein: CASSSTSGLYTDTQYF.

The rearrangement uses TRBV9 and TRBJ1-3, with D possibly matching TRBD1 (6 bases). CDR1 SGDLS and CDR2 YYNGEE come from the germline V gene. Trimming pared 7 bases from V and 0 bases from J, leaving 11 bases between. The CDR3 runs to 14 residues. CDR3 residues: CASSGQSSGNTIYF. CDR3 in DNA: TGTGCCAGCTCCGGACAGAGCTCTGGAAACACCATATATTTT.